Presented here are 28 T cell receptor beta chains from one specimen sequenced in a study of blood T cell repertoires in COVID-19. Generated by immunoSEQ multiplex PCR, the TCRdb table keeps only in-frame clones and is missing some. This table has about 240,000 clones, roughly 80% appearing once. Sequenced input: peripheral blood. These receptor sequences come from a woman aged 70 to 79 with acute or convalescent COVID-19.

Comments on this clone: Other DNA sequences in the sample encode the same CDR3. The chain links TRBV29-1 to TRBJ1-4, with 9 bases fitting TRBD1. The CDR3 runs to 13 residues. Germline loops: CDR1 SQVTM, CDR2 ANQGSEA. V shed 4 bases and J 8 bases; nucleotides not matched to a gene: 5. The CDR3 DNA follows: TGCAGCGTTGGCGGGACAGGGTACGAAAAACTGTTTTTT. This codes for CSVGGTGYEKLFF.

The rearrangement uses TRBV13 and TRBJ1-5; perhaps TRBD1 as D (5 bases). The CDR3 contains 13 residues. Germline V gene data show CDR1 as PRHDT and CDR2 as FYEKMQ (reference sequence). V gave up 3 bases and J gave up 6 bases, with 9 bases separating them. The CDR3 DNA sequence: TGTGCCAGCAGCTTCGGGGGGGGTCAGCCCCAGCATTTT. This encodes CASSFGGGQPQHF.

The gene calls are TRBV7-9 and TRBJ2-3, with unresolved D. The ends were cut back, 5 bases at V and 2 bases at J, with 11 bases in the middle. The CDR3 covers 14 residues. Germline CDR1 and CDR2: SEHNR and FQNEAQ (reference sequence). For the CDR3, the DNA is TGTGCCAGCAGCCCCAGTCTGTCCACAGATACGCAGTATTTT. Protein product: CASSPSLSTDTQYF.

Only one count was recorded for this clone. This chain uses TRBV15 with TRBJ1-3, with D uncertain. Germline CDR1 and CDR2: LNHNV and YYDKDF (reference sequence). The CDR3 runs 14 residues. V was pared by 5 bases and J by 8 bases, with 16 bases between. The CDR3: CATSSRVIRDTIYF. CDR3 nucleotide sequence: TGTGCCACCAGCTCCCGAGTTATACGAGACACCATATATTTT.

The CDR3 reads CASSPAHDSATNEKLFF. The CDR3 DNA is TGCGCCAGCAGCCCGGCCCACGACAGTGCAACTAATGAAAAACTGTTTTTT. The V and J genes are TRBV5-1 and TRBJ1-4; D possibly corresponds to TRBD1 (5 bases). The germline V gene has CDR1 SGHRS and CDR2 YFSETQ. The CDR3 loop spans 17 amino acids. Trimming cost V 4 bases and J 0 bases, with 16 bases left between them.

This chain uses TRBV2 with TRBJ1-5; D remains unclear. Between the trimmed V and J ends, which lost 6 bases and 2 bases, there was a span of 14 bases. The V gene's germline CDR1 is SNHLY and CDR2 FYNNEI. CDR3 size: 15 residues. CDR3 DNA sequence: TGTGCCAGCAGGACTAATCCAATCGGCAATCAGCCCCAGCATTTT. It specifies CASRTNPIGNQPQHF.

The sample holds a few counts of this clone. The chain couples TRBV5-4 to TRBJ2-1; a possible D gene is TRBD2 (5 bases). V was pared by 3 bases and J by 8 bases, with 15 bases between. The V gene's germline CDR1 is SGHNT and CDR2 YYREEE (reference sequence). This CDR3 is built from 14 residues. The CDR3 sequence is CASSSTGKRDEQFF. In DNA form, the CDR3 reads TGTGCCAGCAGCTCTACTGGCAAGAGGGATGAGCAGTTCTTC. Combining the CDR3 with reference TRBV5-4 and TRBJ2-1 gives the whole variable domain ETGVTQSPTHLIKTRGQQVTLRCSSQSGHNTVSWYQQALGQGPQFIFQYYREEENGRGNFPPRFSGLQFPNYSSELNVNALELDDSALYLCASSSTGKRDEQFFGPGTRLTVL.

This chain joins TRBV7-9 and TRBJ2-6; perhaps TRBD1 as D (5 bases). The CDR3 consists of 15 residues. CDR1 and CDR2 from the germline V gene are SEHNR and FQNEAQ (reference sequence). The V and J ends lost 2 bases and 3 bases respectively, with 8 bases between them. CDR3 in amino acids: CASSLLGLGANVLTF. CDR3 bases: TGTGCCAGCAGCTTATTGGGGCTTGGGGCCAACGTCCTGACTTTC.

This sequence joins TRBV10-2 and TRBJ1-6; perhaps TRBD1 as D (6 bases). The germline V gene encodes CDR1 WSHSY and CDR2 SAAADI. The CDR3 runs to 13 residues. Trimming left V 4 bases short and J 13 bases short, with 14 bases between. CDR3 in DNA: TGCGCCAGCAGTGTGGGGGGGGCTCTTCCCCTCCACTTT. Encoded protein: CASSVGGALPLHF.

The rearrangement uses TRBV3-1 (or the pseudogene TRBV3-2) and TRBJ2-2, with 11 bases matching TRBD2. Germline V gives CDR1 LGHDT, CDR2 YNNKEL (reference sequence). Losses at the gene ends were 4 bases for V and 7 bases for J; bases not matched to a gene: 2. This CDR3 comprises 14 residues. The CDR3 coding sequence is TGTGCCAGCAGCCTGACTAGCGGGAACGGGGAGCTGTTTTTT. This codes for CASSLTSGNGELFF.

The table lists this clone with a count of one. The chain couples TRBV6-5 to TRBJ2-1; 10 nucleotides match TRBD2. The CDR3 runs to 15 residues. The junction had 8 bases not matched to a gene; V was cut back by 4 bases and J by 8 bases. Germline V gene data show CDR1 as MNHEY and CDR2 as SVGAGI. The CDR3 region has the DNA TGTGCCAGCAGTTCAATAGCGGGGGGAATCTATGAGCAGTTCTTC. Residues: CASSSIAGGIYEQFF.

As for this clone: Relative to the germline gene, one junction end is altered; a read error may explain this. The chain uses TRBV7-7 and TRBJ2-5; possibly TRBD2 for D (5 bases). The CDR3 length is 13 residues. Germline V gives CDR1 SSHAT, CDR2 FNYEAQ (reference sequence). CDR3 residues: CASSLDWQETQYF. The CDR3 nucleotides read TGTGCTAGCAGCTTGGACTGGCAAGAGACCCAGTACTTC.

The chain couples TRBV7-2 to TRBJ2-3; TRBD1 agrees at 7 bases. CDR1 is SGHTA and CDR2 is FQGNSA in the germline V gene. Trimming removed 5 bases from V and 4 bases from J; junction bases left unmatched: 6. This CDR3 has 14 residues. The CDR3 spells CASSQGTGADTQYF. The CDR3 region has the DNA TGTGCCAGCAGCCAAGGTACAGGGGCAGATACGCAGTATTTT.

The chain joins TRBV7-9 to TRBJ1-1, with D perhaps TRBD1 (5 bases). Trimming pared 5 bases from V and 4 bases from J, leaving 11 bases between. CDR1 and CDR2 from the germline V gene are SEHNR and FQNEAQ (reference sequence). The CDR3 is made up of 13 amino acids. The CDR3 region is CASSGAVGTEAFF. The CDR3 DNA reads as TGTGCCAGCAGCGGGGCGGTGGGCACTGAAGCTTTCTTT.

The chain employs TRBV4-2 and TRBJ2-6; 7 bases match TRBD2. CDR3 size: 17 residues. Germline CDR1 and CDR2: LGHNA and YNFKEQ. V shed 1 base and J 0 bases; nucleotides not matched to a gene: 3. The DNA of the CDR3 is TGTGCCAGCAGCCAAGGGGGACTAAACTCTGGGGCCAACGTCCTGACTTTC. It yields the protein CASSQGGLNSGANVLTF.

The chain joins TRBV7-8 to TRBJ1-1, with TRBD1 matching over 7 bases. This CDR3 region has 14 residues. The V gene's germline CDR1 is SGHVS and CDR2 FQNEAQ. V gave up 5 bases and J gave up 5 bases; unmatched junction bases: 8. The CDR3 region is CASSREGARTEAFF. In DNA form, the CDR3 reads TGTGCCAGCAGCCGTGAGGGGGCGAGGACTGAAGCTTTCTTT.

As DNA, the CDR3 is TGTGCCATACAAACCGAGTACAGGAACAATGAGCAGTTCTTC. This sequence encodes CAIQTEYRNNEQFF. The chain has TRBV6-5 and TRBJ2-1; D perhaps matches TRBD1 (5 bases). With 10 bases removed from V and 5 bases from J, the gap between germline ends came to 18 bases. The CDR3 covers 14 residues. Per the germline V gene, CDR1 is MNHEY and CDR2 is SVGAGI.

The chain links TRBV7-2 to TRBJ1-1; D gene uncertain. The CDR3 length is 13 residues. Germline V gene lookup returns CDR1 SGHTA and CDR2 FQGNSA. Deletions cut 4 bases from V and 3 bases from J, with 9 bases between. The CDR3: CASSWMRDTEAFF. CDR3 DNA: TGTGCCAGCAGCTGGATGCGGGACACTGAAGCTTTCTTT.

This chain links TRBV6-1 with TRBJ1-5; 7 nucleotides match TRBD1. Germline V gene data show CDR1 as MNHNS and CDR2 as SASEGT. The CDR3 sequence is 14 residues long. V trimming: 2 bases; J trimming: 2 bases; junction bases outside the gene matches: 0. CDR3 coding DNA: TGTGCCAGCAGTGAACAGGGGGGCAATCAGCCCCAGCATTTT. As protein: CASSEQGGNQPQHF.

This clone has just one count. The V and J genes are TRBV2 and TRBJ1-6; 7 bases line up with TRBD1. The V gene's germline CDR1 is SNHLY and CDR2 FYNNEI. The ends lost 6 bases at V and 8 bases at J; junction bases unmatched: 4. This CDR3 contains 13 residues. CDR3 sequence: CASSRDRDSPLHF. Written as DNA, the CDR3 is TGTGCCAGCAGCCGCGACAGGGATTCACCCCTCCACTTT.

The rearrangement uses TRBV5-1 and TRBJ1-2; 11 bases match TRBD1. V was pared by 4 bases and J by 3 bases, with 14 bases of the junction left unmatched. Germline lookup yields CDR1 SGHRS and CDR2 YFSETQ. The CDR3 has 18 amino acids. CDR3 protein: CASSAFPGQGDKDYGYTF. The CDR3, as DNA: TGCGCCAGCAGCGCCTTCCCGGGACAGGGGGACAAGGACTATGGCTACACCTTC.

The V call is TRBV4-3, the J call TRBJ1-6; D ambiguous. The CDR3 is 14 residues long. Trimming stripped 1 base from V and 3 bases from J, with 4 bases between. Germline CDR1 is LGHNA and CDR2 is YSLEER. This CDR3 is CASSQVLYNSPLHF. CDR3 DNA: TGCGCCAGCAGCCAAGTCCTCTATAATTCACCCCTCCACTTT.

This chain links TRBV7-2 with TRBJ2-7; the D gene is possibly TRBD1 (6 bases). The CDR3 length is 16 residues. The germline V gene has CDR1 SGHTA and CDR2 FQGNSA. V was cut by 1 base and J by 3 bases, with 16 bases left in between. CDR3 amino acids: CASSLGSRTDVYEQYF. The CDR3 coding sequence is TGTGCCAGCAGCTTAGGAAGTCGGACAGATGTCTACGAGCAGTACTTC.

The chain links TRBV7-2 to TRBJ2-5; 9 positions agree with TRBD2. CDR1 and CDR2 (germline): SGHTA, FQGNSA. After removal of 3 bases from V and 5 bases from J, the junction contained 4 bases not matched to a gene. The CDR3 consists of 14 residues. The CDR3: CASSFAGGRETQYF. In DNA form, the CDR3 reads TGTGCCAGCAGCTTTGCGGGGGGGCGGGAGACCCAGTACTTC. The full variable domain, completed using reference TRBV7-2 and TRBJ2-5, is GAGVSQSPSNKVTEKGKDVELRCDPISGHTALYWYRQSLGQGLEFLIYFQGNSAPDKSGLPSDRFSAERTGGSVSTLTIQRTQQEDSAVYLCASSFAGGRETQYFGPGTRLLVL.

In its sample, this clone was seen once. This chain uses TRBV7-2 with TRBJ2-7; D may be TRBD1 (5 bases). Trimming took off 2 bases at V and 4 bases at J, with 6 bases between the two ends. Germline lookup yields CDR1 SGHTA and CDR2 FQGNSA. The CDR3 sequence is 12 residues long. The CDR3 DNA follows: TGTGCCAGCAGCTTAAACAGGTACGAGCAGTACTTC. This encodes CASSLNRYEQYF.

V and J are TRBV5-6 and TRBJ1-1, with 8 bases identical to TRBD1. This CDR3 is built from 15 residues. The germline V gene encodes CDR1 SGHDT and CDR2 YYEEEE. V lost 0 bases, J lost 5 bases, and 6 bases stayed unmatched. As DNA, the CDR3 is TGTGCCAGCAGCTTGGGGGGGACAGGAGCGACTGAAGCTTTCTTT. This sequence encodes CASSLGGTGATEAFF. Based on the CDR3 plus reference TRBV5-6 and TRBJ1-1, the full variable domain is DAGVTQSPTHLIKTRGQQVTLRCSPKSGHDTVSWYQQALGQGPQFIFQYYEEEERQRGNFPDRFSGHQFPNYSSELNVNALLLGDSALYLCASSLGGTGATEAFFGQGTRLTVV.

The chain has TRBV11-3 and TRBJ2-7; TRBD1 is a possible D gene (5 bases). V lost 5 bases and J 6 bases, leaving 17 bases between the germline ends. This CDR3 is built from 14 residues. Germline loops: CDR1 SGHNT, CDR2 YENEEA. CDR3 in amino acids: CASSPSTVLGEQYF. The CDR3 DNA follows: TGTGCCAGCAGCCCTTCGACAGTCCTAGGCGAGCAGTACTTC.

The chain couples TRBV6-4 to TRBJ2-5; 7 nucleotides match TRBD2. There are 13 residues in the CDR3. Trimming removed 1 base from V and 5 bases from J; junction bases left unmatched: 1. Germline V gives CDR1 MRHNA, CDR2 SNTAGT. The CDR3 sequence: CASSDYSGETQYF. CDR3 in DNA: TGTGCCAGCAGTGACTATAGCGGGGAGACCCAGTACTTC.